This T cell receptor (beta chain) was sequenced for a study of identical twins. The CDR3 runs to 14 residues. Germline V lookup: CDR1 SGDLS, CDR2 YYNGEE. V was cut by 0 bases and J by 2 bases, with 6 bases left in between. cDNA carried unique molecular identifiers, and a universal primer site was added by template switching. TCRdb passed the 5' RACE reads through MiXCR, listing each CDR3 protein once. The table includes 400,000 to 500,000 distinct CDR3 sequences, around 20% detected once. In regard to this clonotype: Antigen specificity is unknown.

Whole-study findings and limits: Out-of-frame alpha sequences shared between twins exhibited an excess of low generation probability. Abundant beta clonotypes from cord blood had fewer insertions, unlike memory repertoires, which showed none. For zero-insertion analyses, partial confounding could come from invariant MAIT and iNKT cells.

This clonotype was sampled from a man in his forties or fifties in good health. The sample taken for sequencing was naive T cells sorted from blood. This chain uses TRBV9 with TRBJ2-1; no definite D call. The CDR3 sequence: CASSVVATYNEQFF. In DNA form, the CDR3 reads TGTGCCAGCAGCGTAGTGGCCACCTACAATGAGCAGTTCTTC.